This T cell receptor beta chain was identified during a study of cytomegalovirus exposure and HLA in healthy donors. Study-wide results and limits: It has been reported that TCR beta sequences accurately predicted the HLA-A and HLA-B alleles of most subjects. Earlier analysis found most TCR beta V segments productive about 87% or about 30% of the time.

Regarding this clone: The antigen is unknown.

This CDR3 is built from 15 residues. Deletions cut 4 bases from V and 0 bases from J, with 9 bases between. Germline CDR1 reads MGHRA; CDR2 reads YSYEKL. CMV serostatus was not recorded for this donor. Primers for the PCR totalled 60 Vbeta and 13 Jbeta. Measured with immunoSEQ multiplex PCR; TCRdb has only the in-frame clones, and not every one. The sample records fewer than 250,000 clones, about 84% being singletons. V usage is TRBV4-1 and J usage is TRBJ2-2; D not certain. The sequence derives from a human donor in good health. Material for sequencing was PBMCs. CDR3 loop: CASSPPEANTGELFF. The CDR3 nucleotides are TGCGCCAGCAGCCCCCCCGAGGCGAACACCGGGGAGCTGTTTTTT.